Following are 24 T cell receptor beta chains from one sample sequenced in a study of healthy donors' naive CD4 and CD8 T cells. Starting from 500 ng of total RNA, TCR libraries were made with linear amplification. TCRdb ran MiXCR on the reads and lists one entry per CDR3 protein. This table holds 150,000 to 200,000 distinct CDR3 sequences, over 60% found once. The sample consisted of naive CD4+ and CD8+ T cells sorted from blood, pooled from several donors. These receptors all come from a pool of human donors in good health; the sample pools cells from several healthy donors.

V is TRBV6-5 and J is TRBJ2-5; D not resolved. V lost 6 bases to trimming and J lost 0 bases, with 8 bases between them. This CDR3 contains 13 residues. Germline V lookup: CDR1 MNHEY, CDR2 SVGAGI. The CDR3 here is CASRAWDQETQYF. The DNA of the CDR3 is TGTGCCAGCAGAGCATGGGACCAAGAGACCCAGTACTTC.

The chain uses TRBV6-5 and TRBJ1-1; D is unresolved. Looked up from germline, CDR1 is MNHEY and CDR2 is SVGAGI. V dropped 0 bases and J dropped 4 bases, with 15 bases sitting between them. The CDR3 has 16 amino acids. CDR3 nucleotides: TGTGCCAGCAGTTACTCGATAGGGCTGCTGGGCACTGAAGCTTTCTTT. Translated, it gives CASSYSIGLLGTEAFF.

The chain carries TRBV5-6 and TRBJ1-2; D may be TRBD1 (5 bases). The length of the CDR3 is 14 residues. The V end lost 3 bases, the J end lost 4 bases, and 13 bases lay between the germline ends. CDR1 is SGHDT and CDR2 is YYEEEE in the germline V gene. CDR3 sequence: CASSSGRETYGYTF. In DNA, the CDR3 is TGTGCCAGCAGCTCGGGCAGGGAGACCTATGGCTACACCTTC.

The rearrangement joins TRBV19 to TRBJ1-6; tentatively, D is TRBD1 (5 bases). V shed 0 bases and J shed 4 bases, with 13 bases lying between them. The CDR3 covers 17 residues. The germline V gene has CDR1 LNHDA and CDR2 SQIVND (reference sequence). The CDR3 DNA follows: TGTGCCAGTAGTATAGATCTATCAGGGAATTATAATTCACCCCTCCACTTT. This encodes CASSIDLSGNYNSPLHF. Combining the CDR3 with reference TRBV19 and TRBJ1-6 gives the whole variable domain DGGITQSPKYLFRKEGQNVTLSCEQNLNHDAMYWYRQDPGQGLRLIYYSQIVNDFQKGDIAEGYSVSREKKESFPLTVTSAQKNPTAFYLCASSIDLSGNYNSPLHFGNGTRLTVT.

The J gene is TRBJ2-7, the V gene TRBV29-1; D not resolved. V was shortened by 4 bases and J by 1 base, with 5 bases between the two germline ends. Germline V lookup: CDR1 SQVTM, CDR2 ANQGSEA. This CDR3 spans 11 amino acids. The CDR3 sequence is CSVATSYEQYF. Here the CDR3 DNA reads TGCAGCGTTGCCACATCCTACGAGCAGTACTTC.

V gene TRBV19 combines with J gene TRBJ1-5; 7 positions agree with TRBD1. CDR3 length: 13 residues. Germline V gene lookup returns CDR1 LNHDA and CDR2 SQIVND (reference sequence). V lost 10 bases, J lost 3 bases, and 6 bases stayed unmatched. CDR3 DNA sequence: TGTGCCACTACGGACAGGAACAATCAGCCCCAGCATTTT. This translates into CATTDRNNQPQHF.

The chain employs TRBV30 and TRBJ2-1; the match to TRBD1 covers 7 bases. CDR3 length: 11 residues. V trimming: 5 bases; J trimming: 10 bases; junction bases outside the gene matches: 5. Looked up from germline, CDR1 is GTSNPN and CDR2 is SVGIG (reference sequence). The DNA of the CDR3 is TGTGCCTGGGACGACAGGGAAGAGCAGTTCTTC. Amino acid sequence: CAWDDREEQFF.

This chain links TRBV27 with TRBJ2-2; either TRBD1 or TRBD2 may fit D (5 bases each). Looked up from germline, CDR1 is MNHEY and CDR2 is SMNVEV (reference sequence). V dropped 0 bases and J dropped 6 bases, with 5 bases sitting between them. The CDR3 has 13 amino acids. The CDR3 here is CASSLSGAGELFF. The CDR3 DNA reads as TGTGCCAGCAGTTTATCGGGGGCCGGGGAGCTGTTTTTT.

The chain couples TRBV20-1 to TRBJ2-7; TRBD1 agrees at 8 bases. Germline V gene sequence: CDR1 DFQATT, CDR2 SNEGSKA (reference sequence). The ends lost 6 bases at V and 7 bases at J; junction bases unmatched: 5. CDR3 size: 11 residues. The CDR3 nucleotides are TGCAGTGCCAGTACAGGGGGAGAGCAGTACTTC. Its protein product is CSASTGGEQYF.

Only a few counts were recorded for this clonotype. The chain combines TRBV29-1 with TRBJ2-6; a possible D gene is TRBD1 (5 bases). CDR1 and CDR2 from the germline V gene are SQVTM and ANQGSEA. Trimming took off 7 bases at V and 0 bases at J, with 16 bases between the two ends. There are 16 residues in the CDR3. CDR3 sequence: CSATRQGPSGANVLTF. The CDR3 DNA follows: TGCAGCGCTACGCGGCAGGGCCCCTCTGGGGCCAACGTCCTGACTTTC.

The V and J genes are TRBV21-1 and TRBJ2-3; the tabulated D call, TRBD2, remains unverified against the DNA. TRBV21-1 is flagged as a pseudogene. This CDR3 contains 16 residues. CDR3 nucleotides: TGTGCCAGCAGCAGACGACTAGCGGGACCCACAGATACGCAGTATTTT. This encodes CASSRRLAGPTDTQYF.

The chain carries TRBV19 and TRBJ2-1; 7 nucleotides align to TRBD1. Germline values: CDR1 LNHDA, CDR2 SQIVND (reference sequence). The CDR3 has 13 residues. Trimming took 5 bases from V and 8 from J; bases not matched to a gene: 6. The CDR3, as DNA: TGTGCCAGTAGTGCTATCACAGGGGATGAGCAGTTCTTC. This translates into CASSAITGDEQFF.

CDR3 residues: CAISDTGGKDTQYF. The CDR3 DNA is TGTGCCATCAGTGACACAGGGGGCAAGGATACGCAGTATTTT. The gene calls are TRBV10-3 and TRBJ2-3, with 9 bases lining up with TRBD1. V was clipped by 3 bases and J by 6 bases; unmatched bases: 4. Germline CDR1 and CDR2: ENHRY and SYGVKD. CDR3 length equals 14 residues.

This clonotype was recorded a few times. The rearrangement uses TRBV5-5 and TRBJ2-7; D uncertain. CDR3 length: 14 amino acids. Germline V gene lookup returns CDR1 SGHKS and CDR2 YYEKEE (reference sequence). The V end lost 0 bases, the J end lost 0 bases, and 7 bases lay between the germline ends. CDR3 loop: CASSLDRSSYEQYF. The CDR3, as DNA: TGTGCCAGCAGCTTGGACAGAAGCTCCTACGAGCAGTACTTC.

The CDR3 sequence: CASGAGQISNQPQHF. The CDR3 DNA sequence: TGTGCCAGCGGAGCCGGACAGATTAGCAATCAGCCCCAGCATTTT. The chain employs TRBV27 and TRBJ1-5; D is perhaps TRBD1 (6 bases). This CDR3 region has 15 residues. V was cut by 8 bases and J by 0 bases, with 14 bases left in between. Germline CDR1 is MNHEY and CDR2 is SMNVEV (reference sequence).

The rearrangement links TRBV30 to TRBJ1-2, with no clear D. There are 15 residues in the CDR3. CDR1 is GTSNPN, CDR2 SVGIG, per germline (reference sequence). V gave up 0 bases and J gave up 8 bases, with 19 bases separating them. The CDR3 DNA is TGTGCCTGGAGTGTACGTTACGCCCAGAGAGAGGGCTACACCTTC. It yields the protein CAWSVRYAQREGYTF.

This clonotype appeared once. V and J are TRBV29-1 and TRBJ2-7, with 9 positions matching TRBD2. The CDR3 contains 14 residues. Germline loops: CDR1 SQVTM, CDR2 ANQGSEA. V lost 5 bases to trimming and J lost 1 base; unmatched junction nucleotides: 6. CDR3 nucleotides: TGCAGCGTTTATGGGACTAGCCTTTCCTACGAGCAGTACTTC. As protein: CSVYGTSLSYEQYF.

This clonotype occurred a few times. The V and J genes are TRBV6-2 or TRBV6-3 and TRBJ2-7, with TRBD1 matching 10 bases. Germline V gives CDR1 MNHEY, CDR2 SVGEGT. The CDR3 is made up of 17 amino acids. The V gene end was trimmed by 6 bases and the J gene end by 1 base; junction bases not matched to a gene: 12. CDR3 bases: TGTGCCAGCAGCCGTTGGCCCACGGGACAGGGGTCCTACGAGCAGTACGTC. This translates into CASSRWPTGQGSYEQYV.

The V call is TRBV27, the J call TRBJ2-7; 12 bases are a match to TRBD2. V lost 5 bases and J lost 3; bases outside the gene matches: 5. Germline CDR1 and CDR2: MNHEY and SMNVEV (reference sequence). CDR3 length equals 15 residues. The CDR3 loop is CASSPLLAGGYEQYF. In DNA, the CDR3 is TGTGCCAGCAGTCCGCTACTAGCGGGGGGCTACGAGCAGTACTTC.

A few counts support this clonotype. This sequence joins TRBV19 and TRBJ2-1; TRBD2 might be the D (5 bases). Germline V gene data show CDR1 as LNHDA and CDR2 as SQIVND (reference sequence). This CDR3 comprises 12 residues. The V end was cut by 3 bases, the J end by 10 bases, with 10 bases between. This CDR3 reads CASSMRGKEQFF. CDR3 coding DNA: TGTGCCAGTAGTATGAGAGGGAAAGAGCAGTTCTTC.

This clonotype was recorded a few times. This chain uses TRBV29-1 with TRBJ2-1; 12 nucleotides agree with TRBD2. The CDR3 runs to 15 residues. J gave up 2 bases and V 5 bases, and 4 bases lay outside the gene matches. Germline CDR1 reads SQVTM; CDR2 reads ANQGSEA. The CDR3 nucleotides read TGCAGCGTTTGGACTAGCGGGGAGGCCTACAATGAGCAGTTCTTC. Translated: CSVWTSGEAYNEQFF.

The V and J genes are TRBV20-1 and TRBJ2-5; no reliable D call. V was pared by 0 bases and J by 2 bases, with 13 bases between. Germline V lookup: CDR1 DFQATT, CDR2 SNEGSKA (reference sequence). The CDR3 totals 15 residues. The CDR3 loop reads CSARDPEARQETQYF. Written as DNA, the CDR3 is TGCAGTGCTAGAGATCCTGAAGCGCGGCAAGAGACCCAGTACTTC.

This clonotype occurred once. The V gene is TRBV19, the J gene TRBJ1-1; D is unresolved. CDR3 length: 15 residues. Germline CDR1 LNHDA, CDR2 SQIVND (reference sequence). Trimming removed 5 bases from V and 3 bases from J, with 16 bases in between. The CDR3, as DNA: TGTGCCAGTAGTCCGAGGGCCGGTGGGGACACTGAAGCTTTCTTT. Amino acids: CASSPRAGGDTEAFF.

This chain joins TRBV5-5 and TRBJ2-7; D is ambiguous. Germline V gene data show CDR1 as SGHKS and CDR2 as YYEKEE (reference sequence). The CDR3 consists of 15 residues. The CDR3, as DNA: TGTGCCAGCAGCTTGGGAGTGCCAGGCACCTACGTGCAGTACGTC. This encodes CASSLGVPGTYVQYV.